Each of the 9 T cell receptor beta chains below was sequenced from the same sample in a study of OX40 agonist ivuxolimab in advanced cancers. Method: immunoSEQ multiplex PCR; TCRdb's copy keeps in-frame clones and lacks some. The sample yields roughly 71,000 clones, around 90% seen once. This specimen was CD4+ or CD8+ T cells sorted from blood, taken in a trial of the OX40 agonist ivuxolimab. The receptors derive from an adult with an advanced solid tumor such as melanoma, head and neck, liver or kidney cancer.

This rearrangement joins TRBV16 to TRBJ2-5; unclear D gene. Germline loops: CDR1 KGHSY, CDR2 FQNENV. Trimming pared 1 base from V and 5 bases from J, leaving 11 bases between. The CDR3 extends over 14 amino acids. The CDR3 region is CASSQFITSETQYF. The CDR3 coding sequence is TGTGCCAGCAGCCAATTTATCACCTCGGAGACCCAGTACTTC.

The J gene is TRBJ2-2, the V gene TRBV19; 9 bases are a match to TRBD2. Germline CDR1 LNHDA, CDR2 SQIVND (reference sequence). The ends lost 0 bases at V and 1 base at J; junction bases unmatched: 9. CDR3 length: 19 amino acids. The CDR3 spells CASSIDVWLAGKNTGELFF. The CDR3, as DNA: TGTGCCAGTAGTATAGATGTCTGGCTAGCGGGAAAGAACACCGGGGAGCTGTTTTTT.

The chain is built from TRBV28 and TRBJ2-1; 8 bases fit TRBD1. The CDR3 runs 13 residues. In germline, CDR1 is MDHEN, CDR2 SYDVKM. V shed 4 bases and J 6 bases; nucleotides not matched to a gene: 2. The chain's CDR3 is CASSYTGGNEQFF. The CDR3 coding sequence is TGTGCCAGCAGTTACACAGGGGGCAATGAGCAGTTCTTC.

This chain joins TRBV19 and TRBJ1-2; the D gene is possibly TRBD1 (5 bases). V was clipped by 5 bases and J by 4 bases, with 20 bases between them. CDR3 size: 16 residues. In germline, CDR1 is LNHDA, CDR2 SQIVND (reference sequence). CDR3 in amino acids: CASSHPNQGPLYGYTF. The CDR3 region has the DNA TGTGCCAGTAGTCACCCTAATCAGGGTCCCCTCTATGGCTACACCTTC.

V and J are TRBV6-5 and TRBJ2-1; 7 bases match TRBD2. V trimming: 8 bases; J trimming: 9 bases; junction bases outside the gene matches: 7. The CDR3 spans 12 residues. Germline V gene sequence: CDR1 MNHEY, CDR2 SVGAGI. CDR3 nucleotide sequence: TGTGCCAGCCAGGGACTACCAAGTGAGCAGTTCTTC. It yields the protein CASQGLPSEQFF.

The rearrangement joins TRBV9 to TRBJ2-7; 8 bases agree with TRBD1. The V gene's germline CDR1 is SGDLS and CDR2 YYNGEE. After removal of 4 bases from V and 1 base from J, the junction contained 7 bases not matched to a gene. CDR3 size: 15 residues. This CDR3 is CASSPSGTGSYEQYF. Here the CDR3 DNA reads TGTGCCAGCAGCCCTTCCGGGACAGGTTCCTACGAGCAGTACTTC.

The chain has TRBV13 and TRBJ2-5; D gene ambiguous. Germline CDR1 and CDR2: PRHDT and FYEKMQ (reference sequence). There are 11 residues in the CDR3. With 1 base removed from V and 11 bases from J, the gap between germline ends came to 8 bases. For the CDR3, the DNA is TGTGCCAGCAGCTTAGTACGAGAGCAGTACTTC. Translated, it gives CASSLVREQYF.

The chain is built from TRBV5-6 and TRBJ1-4; the D is unclear. V was cut by 0 bases and J by 9 bases, with 9 bases left in between. CDR3 length equals 13 residues. Germline lookup yields CDR1 SGHDT and CDR2 YYEEEE. In nucleotides, the CDR3 is TGTGCCAGCAGCTTGGCGGCCATAAAAAAACTGTTTTTT. It codes for CASSLAAIKKLFF.

The chain employs TRBV6-4 and TRBJ2-1; 7 nucleotides agree with TRBD2. The junction had 10 bases not matched to a gene; V was cut back by 5 bases and J by 0 bases. Germline CDR1 is MRHNA and CDR2 is SNTAGT. This CDR3 has 17 residues. CDR3 amino acids: CASSPRFGGSSYNEQFF. The CDR3 bases are TGTGCCAGCAGTCCCCGTTTCGGCGGGAGCTCCTACAATGAGCAGTTCTTC.